This T cell receptor beta chain appears in the sequencing data of a study of blood T cell repertoires in COVID-19. Per the germline V gene, CDR1 is SGHTA and CDR2 is FQGNSA. With V trimmed by 5 bases and J by 4 bases, 13 bases remained unmatched. The CDR3 loop spans 17 amino acids. TCRdb's table, derived via immunoSEQ multiplex PCR, lists solely in-frame clones and lacks some. The profile shows 35,000 to 45,000 clones, 75% to 90% of them singletons. The sequencing input was peripheral blood. The chain combines TRBV7-2 with TRBJ2-2; 7 positions match TRBD2. This receptor was obtained from a man between 60 and 75 years old with acute or convalescent COVID-19. As DNA, the CDR3 is TGTGCCAGCAGCCTCCAAGCGGGGACTACAGTCACCGGGGAGCTGTTTTTT. Translation: CASSLQAGTTVTGELFF.